Each of the 16 T cell receptor beta chains below was sequenced from the same sample in a study of blood T cell repertoires in COVID-19. The table came from immunoSEQ multiplex PCR; TCRdb's copy has only in-frame clones and leaves some out. The data contain approximately 130,000 clones, more than 65% of them seen just once; the ten biggest clones take up about 25%. The sequencing sample was made of peripheral blood. Source of these receptors: a human donor in a cohort sampled during active COVID-19.

CDR3 residues: CASSPQGAGGVQDTQYF. The DNA for the CDR3 is TGCGCCAGCAGCCCCCAGGGAGCGGGAGGTGTTCAAGATACGCAGTATTTT. The chain recombines TRBV4-3 with TRBJ2-3; 9 nucleotides agree with TRBD2. The V gene end was trimmed by 4 bases and the J gene end by 5 bases; junction bases not matched to a gene: 13. The CDR3 totals 17 residues. Germline V gene data show CDR1 as LGHNA and CDR2 as YSLEER.

The chain combines TRBV25-1 with TRBJ2-4; no definite D call. Per germline, CDR1 MGHDK and CDR2 SYGVNS. The CDR3 extends over 13 amino acids. V lost 2 bases to trimming and J lost 1 base, with 3 bases between them. The CDR3 is CASSEGAKNIQYF. CDR3 DNA sequence: TGTGCCAGCAGTGAAGGCGCCAAAAACATTCAGTACTTC.

The chain combines TRBV4-3 with TRBJ2-1; TRBD2 is a possible D gene (6 bases). The CDR3 is made up of 19 amino acids. CDR1 and CDR2 (germline): LGHNA, YSLEER. The germline V and J ends were trimmed by 3 bases and 6 bases, with 27 bases remaining between them. CDR3 in DNA: TGCGCCAGCAGCCACCGATATATGCAGGGAGGTTCTGGGGGCAATGAGCAGTTCTTC. Amino acid sequence: CASSHRYMQGGSGGNEQFF.

This clone occurred a few times. Here the CDR3 reads CASSQGAERSEAFF. The CDR3 DNA reads TGTGCCAGCAGCCAAGGAGCCGAACGAAGTGAAGCTTTCTTT. The rearrangement uses TRBV3-1 (or the pseudogene TRBV3-2) and TRBJ1-1; no definite D call. CDR1 is LGHDT, CDR2 YNNKEL, per germline (reference sequence). Trimming removed 1 base from V and 7 bases from J, with 13 bases in between. The length of the CDR3 is 14 residues.

CDR3 in DNA: TGTGCCTGGAGTAGAAGCTCTTCAACTAATGAAAAACTGTTTTTT. Its protein is CAWSRSSSTNEKLFF. The chain uses TRBV30 and TRBJ1-4; D is unresolved. Per germline, CDR1 GTSNPN and CDR2 SVGIG (reference sequence). Trimming removed 2 bases from V and 0 bases from J, with 10 bases in between. This CDR3 has 15 amino acids.

The chain has TRBV4-3 and TRBJ1-5; 7 nucleotides align to TRBD1. Germline-derived CDR1 and CDR2 are LGHNA and YSLEER. With 0 bases clipped from V and 6 bases from J, the junction kept 5 bases outside the gene matches. CDR3 length: 15 amino acids. In DNA, the CDR3 is TGCGCCAGCAGCCAAGAAAGACAGGGCGCTCAGCCCCAGCATTTT. Encoded protein: CASSQERQGAQPQHF.

The gene calls are TRBV7-2 and TRBJ2-7, with 7 nucleotides matching TRBD2. V shed 0 bases and J 3 bases; nucleotides not matched to a gene: 14. Per germline, CDR1 SGHTA and CDR2 FQGNSA. The CDR3 contains 18 residues. CDR3 loop: CASSLAGRASGPFYEQYF. CDR3 bases: TGTGCCAGCAGCTTAGCCGGTAGGGCTAGCGGACCTTTCTACGAGCAGTACTTC.

The chain has TRBV11-3 and TRBJ1-6; TRBD1 aligns across 7 bases. V trimming: 7 bases; J trimming: 1 base; junction bases outside the gene matches: 16. The CDR3 sequence is 19 residues long. CDR1 is SGHNT and CDR2 is YENEEA in the germline V gene. The CDR3 loop reads CASIPPHLTGQSYNSPLHF. The CDR3 DNA sequence: TGTGCCAGCATTCCTCCACATTTGACAGGGCAGTCCTATAATTCACCCCTCCACTTT. Looking up the rest from reference TRBV11-3 and TRBJ1-6 gives the full variable domain: EAGVVQSPRYKIIEKKQPVAFWCNPISGHNTLYWYLQNLGQGPELLIRYENEEAVDDSQLPKDRFSAERLKGVDSTLKIQPAELGDSAVYLCASIPPHLTGQSYNSPLHFGNGTRLTVT.

The chain employs TRBV3-1 (or the pseudogene TRBV3-2) and TRBJ1-4; 8 bases match TRBD1. The ends lost 4 bases at V and 12 bases at J; junction bases unmatched: 7. Germline V gene sequence: CDR1 LGHDT, CDR2 YNNKEL (reference sequence). The CDR3 has 13 amino acids. CDR3 region: CASSPWTGRELFF. DNA of the CDR3: TGTGCCAGCAGCCCCTGGACAGGGAGGGAACTGTTTTTT.

V is TRBV5-1 and J is TRBJ1-1, with TRBD1 as a possible D gene (5 bases). Trimming took off 1 base at V and 5 bases at J, with 15 bases between the two ends. The CDR3 is 15 residues long. CDR1 and CDR2 from the germline V gene are SGHRS and YFSETQ. Here the CDR3 reads CASSLSSGGGTEAFF. CDR3 bases: TGCGCCAGCAGCTTGTCATCGGGGGGTGGAACTGAAGCTTTCTTT. Together with reference TRBV5-1 and TRBJ1-1, the CDR3 gives the full variable domain: KAGVTQTPRYLIKTRGQQVTLSCSPISGHRSVSWYQQTPGQGLQFLFEYFSETQRNKGNFPGRFSGRQFSNSRSEMNVSTLELGDSALYLCASSLSSGGGTEAFFGQGTRLTVV.

The chain combines TRBV2 with TRBJ2-3, with TRBD2 matching over 10 bases. Per the germline V gene, CDR1 is SNHLY and CDR2 is FYNNEI. After removal of 5 bases from V and 4 bases from J, the junction contained 6 bases not matched to a gene. The CDR3 extends over 15 amino acids. Here the CDR3 DNA reads TGTGCCAGCAGTTCCACTAGCGGGGTTGCAGATACGCAGTATTTT. It is translated as CASSSTSGVADTQYF.

The chain uses TRBV5-4 and TRBJ2-7, with D tentatively TRBD2 (6 bases). Germline V gives CDR1 SGHNT, CDR2 YYREEE (reference sequence). With 4 bases removed from V and 1 base from J, the gap between germline ends came to 12 bases. CDR3 length equals 14 residues. The CDR3 here is CASSLRLGSYEQYF. In nucleotides, the CDR3 is TGTGCCAGCAGCCTGAGACTAGGGTCCTACGAGCAGTACTTC.

CDR3 coding DNA: TGTGCCAGCAGCTTAGGACAGAACTACGAGCAGTACTTC. As protein: CASSLGQNYEQYF. The J gene is TRBJ2-7, the V gene TRBV11-2; D might be TRBD1 (5 bases). The V and J ends lost 1 base and 3 bases respectively, with 7 bases between them. CDR1 and CDR2 (germline): SGHAT, FQNNGV. The CDR3 extends over 13 amino acids. Using reference TRBV11-2 and TRBJ2-7 for the parts outside the CDR3, the full variable domain is EAGVAQSPRYKIIEKRQSVAFWCNPISGHATLYWYQQILGQGPKLLIQFQNNGVVDDSQLPKDRFSAERLKGVDSTLKIQPAKLEDSAVYLCASSLGQNYEQYFGPGTRLTVT.

This sequence joins TRBV24-1 and TRBJ2-7; 10 bases match TRBD2. Germline V gene data show CDR1 as KGHDR and CDR2 as SFDVKD. The J segment lost 3 bases and the V segment lost 3 bases, leaving 13 bases of the junction unmatched. This CDR3 spans 18 amino acids. CDR3 sequence (DNA): TGTGCCACCAGTGATCGCCGGTGGTCTAGCGGGAGTGTCTACGAGCAGTACTTC. Encoded protein: CATSDRRWSSGSVYEQYF.

The V call is TRBV5-1, the J call TRBJ2-7; D is perhaps TRBD2 (5 bases). With 4 bases removed from V and 0 bases from J, the gap between germline ends came to 14 bases. CDR1 SGHRS and CDR2 YFSETQ come from the germline V gene. The CDR3 runs 15 residues. The DNA of the CDR3 is TGCGCCAGCAGCAGAAAAGGACTTTACTCCTACGAGCAGTACTTC. Residues: CASSRKGLYSYEQYF.

CDR3 loop: CASSRQTGPNTQYF. CDR3 DNA: TGTGCCAGCAGCCGACAGACAGGTCCTAATACGCAGTATTTT. The chain has TRBV14 and TRBJ2-3, with TRBD1 as a possible D gene (6 bases). Germline CDR1 SGHDN, CDR2 FVKESK. V was shortened by 4 bases and J by 7 bases, with 15 bases between the two germline ends. CDR3 length equals 14 residues.